These 10 T cell receptor beta chains originate from one sample sequenced in a study of cytomegalovirus exposure and HLA in healthy donors (TCRdb year 2017). The library was produced with the immunoSEQ multiplex PCR assay. The source is immuneACCESS, and TCRdb retained only in-frame sequences with V and J called. Part of the clones is not carried over; for the studies checked, unresolved V genes explain less than half of this, and the remainder is unexplained. This sample gives more than 85,000 clones in total; about 94% of them show up just once. 1.1% of the sample rests with the top ten. The sample comprised PBMCs. These TCRs come from a young woman in good health and CMV-seropositive.

V and J are TRBV19 and TRBJ1-3; 7 bases are a match to TRBD1. The junction had 2 bases not matched to a gene; V was cut back by 3 bases and J by 0 bases. CDR1 and CDR2 from the germline V gene are LNHDA and SQIVND (reference sequence). The CDR3 totals 15 residues. DNA of the CDR3: TGTGCCAGTAGTATTGGGACAGACTCTGGAAACACCATATATTTT. Protein: CASSIGTDSGNTIYF.

V and J are TRBV5-8 and TRBJ2-7; D perhaps matches TRBD1 (5 bases). Germline values: CDR1 SGHTS, CDR2 YDEGEE. There are 15 residues in the CDR3. Trimming pared 4 bases from V and 0 bases from J, leaving 14 bases between. CDR3 sequence reads: CASSRRQTISYEQYF. CDR3 bases: TGTGCCAGCAGCCGTCGACAGACCATCTCCTACGAGCAGTACTTC.

This clone was detected only once. The V call is TRBV6-6, the J call TRBJ1-5, with D uncertain. Germline V gene lookup returns CDR1 MNHNY and CDR2 SVGAGI (reference sequence). V was trimmed by 2 bases and J by 0 bases, leaving 11 bases between them. This CDR3 is 16 amino acids long. CDR3 region: CASSYETEYSNQPQHF. CDR3 nucleotides: TGTGCCAGCAGTTACGAAACAGAGTATAGCAATCAGCCCCAGCATTTT.

The chain has TRBV12-5 and TRBJ2-5; D remains unclear. Trimming cost V 6 bases and J 4 bases, with 6 bases left between them. The CDR3 runs 11 residues. CDR1 is LGHNT and CDR2 is FRNRAP in the germline V gene. The CDR3 nucleotides read TGTGCTAGTGGATCGGTAGAGACCCAGTACTTC. This translates into CASGSVETQYF.

The V and J genes are TRBV5-1 and TRBJ2-3, with 14 bases matching TRBD2. The ends lost 4 bases at V and 1 base at J; junction bases unmatched: 5. Germline-derived CDR1 and CDR2 are SGHRS and YFSETQ. The CDR3 sequence is 17 residues long. The CDR3 protein is CASSAGLAGGRTDTQYF. In DNA, the CDR3 is TGCGCCAGCAGCGCAGGACTAGCGGGAGGACGCACAGATACGCAGTATTTT.

J is TRBJ1-2 and V is TRBV28, with 7 bases lining up with TRBD1. Unmatched junction bases numbered 16, after V lost 6 bases and J lost 3 bases. CDR3 length equals 17 residues. The germline CDR1 and CDR2 sequences are MDHEN and SYDVKM. DNA of the CDR3: TGTGCCAGCAGAGGGACCGGGGGACAGACGAGCGACTATGGCTACACCTTC. It yields the protein CASRGTGGQTSDYGYTF.

This chain links TRBV28 with TRBJ2-5; maybe TRBD2 (6 bases). This CDR3 region has 15 residues. V lost 3 bases to trimming and J lost 1 base, with 12 bases between them. The germline V gene has CDR1 MDHEN and CDR2 SYDVKM. Written as DNA, the CDR3 is TGTGCCAGCAGTTTCCCTGGGGGACTCCAAGAGACCCAGTACTTC. It yields the protein CASSFPGGLQETQYF.

The genes are TRBV18 and TRBJ1-5, with D tentatively TRBD1 (5 bases). CDR1 is KGHSH, CDR2 LQKENI, per germline. V shed 4 bases and J shed 7 bases, with 17 bases lying between them. The CDR3 extends over 15 amino acids. For the CDR3, the DNA is TGTGCCAGCTCACTCGGGAGGGGACCCAGACAGCCCCAGCATTTT. It specifies CASSLGRGPRQPQHF.

This clone has a single count. This chain links TRBV6-5 with TRBJ2-1; D may be TRBD1 (6 bases). The V end lost 0 bases, the J end lost 6 bases, and 15 bases lay between the germline ends. Germline V gene lookup returns CDR1 MNHEY and CDR2 SVGAGI. CDR3 size: 16 residues. DNA for the CDR3: TGTGCCAGCAGTTACTCGATTAGCAGGGGAAGCAATGAGCAGTTCTTC. Its protein is CASSYSISRGSNEQFF.

CDR3 DNA sequence: TGTGCCAGCAGCTTTCAGGGGTCTGGGGCCAACGTCCTGACTTTC. Its protein product is CASSFQGSGANVLTF. The J gene is TRBJ2-6, the V gene TRBV5-6; the D gene is possibly TRBD1 (6 bases). The V and J ends lost 2 bases and 1 base respectively, with 7 bases between them. Germline V gene data show CDR1 as SGHDT and CDR2 as YYEEEE. The CDR3 loop spans 15 amino acids.